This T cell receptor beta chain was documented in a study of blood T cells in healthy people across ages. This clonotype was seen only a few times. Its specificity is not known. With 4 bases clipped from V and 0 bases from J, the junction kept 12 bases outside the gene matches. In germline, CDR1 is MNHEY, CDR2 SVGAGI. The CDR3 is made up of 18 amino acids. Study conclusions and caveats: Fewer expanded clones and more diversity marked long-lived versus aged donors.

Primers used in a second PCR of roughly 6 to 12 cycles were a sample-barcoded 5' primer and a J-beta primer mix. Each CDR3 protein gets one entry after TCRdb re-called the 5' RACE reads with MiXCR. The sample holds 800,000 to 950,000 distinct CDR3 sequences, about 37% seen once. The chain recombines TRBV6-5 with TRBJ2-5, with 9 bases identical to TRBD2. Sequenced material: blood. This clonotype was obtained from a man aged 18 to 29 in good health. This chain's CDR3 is CASSSYPPSGAYQETQYF. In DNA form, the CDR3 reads TGTGCCAGCAGTTCCTATCCCCCTAGCGGGGCTTACCAAGAGACCCAGTACTTC.